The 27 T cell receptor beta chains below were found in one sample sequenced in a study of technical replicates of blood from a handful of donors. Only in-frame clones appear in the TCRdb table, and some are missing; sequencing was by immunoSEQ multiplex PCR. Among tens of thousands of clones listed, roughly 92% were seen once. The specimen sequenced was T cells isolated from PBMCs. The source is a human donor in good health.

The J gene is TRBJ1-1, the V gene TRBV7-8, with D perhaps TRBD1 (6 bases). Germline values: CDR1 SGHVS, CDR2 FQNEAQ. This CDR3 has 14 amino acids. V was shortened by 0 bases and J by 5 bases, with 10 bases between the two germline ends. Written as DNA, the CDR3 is TGTGCCAGCAGCTTAGCAGGGGGAGCGACTGAAGCTTTCTTT. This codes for CASSLAGGATEAFF. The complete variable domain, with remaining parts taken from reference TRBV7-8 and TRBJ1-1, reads GAGVSQSPRYKVAKRGQDVALRCDPISGHVSLFWYQQALGQGPEFLTYFQNEAQLDKSGLPSDRFFAERPEGSVSTLKIQRTQQEDSAVYLCASSLAGGATEAFFGQGTRLTVV.

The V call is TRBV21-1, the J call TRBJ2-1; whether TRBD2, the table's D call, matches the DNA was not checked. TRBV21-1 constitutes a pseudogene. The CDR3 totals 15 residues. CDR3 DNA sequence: TGTGCCAGCAGCTGTGGGGGGGGGTTATACAATGAGCAGTTCTTC. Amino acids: CASSCGGGLYNEQFF.

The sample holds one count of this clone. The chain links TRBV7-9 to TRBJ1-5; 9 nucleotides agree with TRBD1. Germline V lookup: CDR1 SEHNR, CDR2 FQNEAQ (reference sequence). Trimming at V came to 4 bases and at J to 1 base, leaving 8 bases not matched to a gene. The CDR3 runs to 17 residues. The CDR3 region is CASSSTGTGFSNQPQHF. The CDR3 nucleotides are TGTGCCAGCAGCTCGACCGGGACAGGGTTCAGCAATCAGCCCCAGCATTTT.

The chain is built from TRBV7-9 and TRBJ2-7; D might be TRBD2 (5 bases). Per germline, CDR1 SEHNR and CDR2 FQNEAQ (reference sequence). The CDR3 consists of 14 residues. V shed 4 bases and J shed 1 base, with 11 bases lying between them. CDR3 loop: CASSSLLASYEQYF. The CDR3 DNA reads TGTGCCAGCAGCTCTCTGCTAGCTTCCTACGAGCAGTACTTC.

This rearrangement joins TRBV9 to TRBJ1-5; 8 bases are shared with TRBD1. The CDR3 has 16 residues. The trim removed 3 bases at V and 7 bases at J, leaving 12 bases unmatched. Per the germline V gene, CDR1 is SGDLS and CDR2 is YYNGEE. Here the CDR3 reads CASSADPGGSRQPQHF. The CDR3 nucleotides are TGTGCCAGCAGCGCCGATCCAGGGGGCTCTCGGCAGCCCCAGCATTTT.

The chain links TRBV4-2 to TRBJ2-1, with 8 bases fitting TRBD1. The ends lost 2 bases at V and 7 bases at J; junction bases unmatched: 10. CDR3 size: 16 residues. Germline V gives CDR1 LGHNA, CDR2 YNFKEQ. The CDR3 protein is CASSQRMDREENEQFF. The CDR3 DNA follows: TGTGCCAGCAGCCAAAGGATGGACAGGGAAGAAAATGAGCAGTTCTTC.

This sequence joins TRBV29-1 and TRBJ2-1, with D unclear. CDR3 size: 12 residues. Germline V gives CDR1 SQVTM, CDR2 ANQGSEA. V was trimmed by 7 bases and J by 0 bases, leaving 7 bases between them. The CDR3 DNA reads TGCAGCGGGCAGATCTCCTACAATGAGCAGTTCTTC. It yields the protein CSGQISYNEQFF.

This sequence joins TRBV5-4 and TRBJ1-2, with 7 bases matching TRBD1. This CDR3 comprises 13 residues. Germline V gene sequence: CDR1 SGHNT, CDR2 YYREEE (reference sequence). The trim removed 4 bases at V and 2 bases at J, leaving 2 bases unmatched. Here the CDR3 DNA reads TGTGCCAGCAGCCCGACAGGGAACTATGGCTACACCTTC. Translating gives CASSPTGNYGYTF.

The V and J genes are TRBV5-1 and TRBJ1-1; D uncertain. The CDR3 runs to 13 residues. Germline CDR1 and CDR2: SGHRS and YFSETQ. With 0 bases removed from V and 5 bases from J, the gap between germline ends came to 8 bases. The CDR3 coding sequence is TGCGCCAGCAGCTTGGCTCCGGGGACTGAAGCTTTCTTT. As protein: CASSLAPGTEAFF.

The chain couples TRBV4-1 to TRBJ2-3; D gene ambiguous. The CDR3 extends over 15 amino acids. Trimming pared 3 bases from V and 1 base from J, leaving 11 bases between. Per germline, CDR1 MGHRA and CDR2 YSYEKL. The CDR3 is CASSQGGLGTDTQYF. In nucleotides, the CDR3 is TGCGCCAGCAGCCAGGGTGGGCTCGGCACAGATACGCAGTATTTT.

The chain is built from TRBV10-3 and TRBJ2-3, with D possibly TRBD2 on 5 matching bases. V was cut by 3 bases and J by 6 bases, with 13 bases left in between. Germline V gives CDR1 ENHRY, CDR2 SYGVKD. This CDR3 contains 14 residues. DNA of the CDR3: TGTGCCATCAGTGAAGGACTGCTCGGGGATACGCAGTATTTT. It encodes CAISEGLLGDTQYF.

CDR3 in DNA: TGTGCCAGCATCAACAGGGTTAACACTGAAGCTTTCTTT. The encoded protein is CASINRVNTEAFF. V usage is TRBV11-3 and J usage is TRBJ1-1; D perhaps matches TRBD1 (6 bases). The ends were cut back, 7 bases at V and 2 bases at J, with 11 bases in the middle. This CDR3 spans 13 amino acids. Germline V gene data show CDR1 as SGHNT and CDR2 as YENEEA.

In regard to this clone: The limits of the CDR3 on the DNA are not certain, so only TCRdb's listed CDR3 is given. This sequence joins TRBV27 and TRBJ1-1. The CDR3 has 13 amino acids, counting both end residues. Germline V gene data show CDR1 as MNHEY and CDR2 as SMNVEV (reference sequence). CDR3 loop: CASSSSGGTEAFF.

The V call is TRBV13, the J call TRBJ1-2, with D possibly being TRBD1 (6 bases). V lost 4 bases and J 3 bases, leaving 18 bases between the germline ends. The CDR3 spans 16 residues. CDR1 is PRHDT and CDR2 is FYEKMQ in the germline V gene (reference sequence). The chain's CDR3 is CASSSLTGLSDYGYTF. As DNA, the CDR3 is TGTGCCAGCAGCTCCCTGACAGGTCTAAGTGACTATGGCTACACCTTC.

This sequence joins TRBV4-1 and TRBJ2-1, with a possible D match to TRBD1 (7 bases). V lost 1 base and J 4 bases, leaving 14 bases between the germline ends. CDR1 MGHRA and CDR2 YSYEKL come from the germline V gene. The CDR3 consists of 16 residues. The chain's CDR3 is CASSQVIQGGYNEQFF. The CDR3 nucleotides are TGCGCCAGCAGCCAAGTAATCCAGGGGGGATACAATGAGCAGTTCTTC.

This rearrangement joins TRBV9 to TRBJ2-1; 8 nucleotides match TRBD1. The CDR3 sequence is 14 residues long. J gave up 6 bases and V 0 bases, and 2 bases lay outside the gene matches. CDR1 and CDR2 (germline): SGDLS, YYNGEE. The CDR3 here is CASSVGGTGNEQFF. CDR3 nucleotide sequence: TGTGCCAGCAGCGTAGGTGGGACAGGCAATGAGCAGTTCTTC.

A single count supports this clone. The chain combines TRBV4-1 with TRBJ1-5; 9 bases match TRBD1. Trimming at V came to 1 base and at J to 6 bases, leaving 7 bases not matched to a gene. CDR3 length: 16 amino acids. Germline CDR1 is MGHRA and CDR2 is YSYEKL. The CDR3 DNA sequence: TGCGCCAGCAGCCAAGTTATTGGGACAGGGCCTCAGCCCCAGCATTTT. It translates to CASSQVIGTGPQPQHF.

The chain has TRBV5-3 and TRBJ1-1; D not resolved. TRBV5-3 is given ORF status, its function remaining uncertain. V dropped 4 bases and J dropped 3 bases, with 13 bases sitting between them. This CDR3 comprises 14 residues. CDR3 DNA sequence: TGTGCCAGAAGCCCTCCCGGGAAACACACTGAAGCTTTCTTT. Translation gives CARSPPGKHTEAFF.

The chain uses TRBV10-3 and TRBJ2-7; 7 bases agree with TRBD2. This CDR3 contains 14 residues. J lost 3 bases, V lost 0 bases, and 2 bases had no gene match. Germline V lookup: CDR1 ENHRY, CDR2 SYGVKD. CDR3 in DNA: TGTGCCATCAGTGAGTCGGGGAGGGGCTACGAGCAGTACTTC. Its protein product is CAISESGRGYEQYF.

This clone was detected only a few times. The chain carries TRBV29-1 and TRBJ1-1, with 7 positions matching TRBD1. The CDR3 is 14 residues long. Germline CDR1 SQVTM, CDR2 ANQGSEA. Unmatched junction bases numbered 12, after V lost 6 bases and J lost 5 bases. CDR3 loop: CSVSTGRGETEAFF. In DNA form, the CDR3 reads TGCAGCGTCTCGACAGGGAGAGGAGAGACTGAAGCTTTCTTT. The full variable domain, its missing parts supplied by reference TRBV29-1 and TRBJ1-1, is SAVISQKPSRDICQRGTSLTIQCQVDSQVTMMFWYRQQPGQSLTLIATANQGSEATYESGFVIDKFPISRPNLTFSTLTVSNMSPEDSSIYLCSVSTGRGETEAFFGQGTRLTVV.

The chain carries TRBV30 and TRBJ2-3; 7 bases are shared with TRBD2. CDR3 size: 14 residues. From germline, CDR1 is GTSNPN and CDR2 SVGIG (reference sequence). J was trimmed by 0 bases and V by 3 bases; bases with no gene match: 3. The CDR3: CAWRPAGSTDTQYF. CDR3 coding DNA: TGTGCCTGGAGACCAGCGGGGAGCACAGATACGCAGTATTTT.

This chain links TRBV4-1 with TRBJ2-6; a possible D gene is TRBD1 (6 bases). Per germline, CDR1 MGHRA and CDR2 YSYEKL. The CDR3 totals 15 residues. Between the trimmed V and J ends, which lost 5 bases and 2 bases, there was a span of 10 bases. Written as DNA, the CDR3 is TGCGCCAGCAGCTTAAAGGGGGCTGGGGCCAACGTCCTGACTTTC. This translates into CASSLKGAGANVLTF.

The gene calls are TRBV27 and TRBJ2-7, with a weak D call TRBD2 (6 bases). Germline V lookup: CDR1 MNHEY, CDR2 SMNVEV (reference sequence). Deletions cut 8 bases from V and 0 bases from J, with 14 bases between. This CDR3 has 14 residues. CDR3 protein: CASAGFGSSYEQYF. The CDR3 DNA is TGTGCCAGCGCGGGGTTCGGATCCTCCTACGAGCAGTACTTC.

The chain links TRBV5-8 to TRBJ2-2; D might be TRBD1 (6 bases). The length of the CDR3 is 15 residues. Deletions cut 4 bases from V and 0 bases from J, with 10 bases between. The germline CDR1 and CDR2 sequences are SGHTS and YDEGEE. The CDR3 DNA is TGTGCCAGCAGCCCGCGGACAGCGAACACCGGGGAGCTGTTTTTT. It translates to CASSPRTANTGELFF. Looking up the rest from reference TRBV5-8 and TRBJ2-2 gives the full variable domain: EAGVTQSPTHLIKTRGQQATLRCSPISGHTSVYWYQQALGLGLQFLLWYDEGEERNRGNFPPRFSGRQFPNYSSELNVNALELEDSALYLCASSPRTANTGELFFGEGSRLTVL.

The CDR3 DNA reads as TGCGCCAGCACGAATGCGGAGACCCAGTACTTC. This encodes CASTNAETQYF. The chain has TRBV5-1 and TRBJ2-5; D is undetermined. CDR1 is SGHRS and CDR2 is YFSETQ in the germline V gene. The CDR3 loop spans 11 amino acids. The V gene lost 6 bases and the J gene lost 5 bases, with 8 bases spanning the gap.

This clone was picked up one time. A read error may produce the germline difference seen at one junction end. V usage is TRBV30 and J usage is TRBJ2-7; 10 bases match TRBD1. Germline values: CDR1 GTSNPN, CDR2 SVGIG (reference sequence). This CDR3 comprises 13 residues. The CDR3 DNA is TGTGCCTGGAGTTTGGGGACAGGGGAAGGACGAGACTTC. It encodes CAWSLGTGEGRDF.

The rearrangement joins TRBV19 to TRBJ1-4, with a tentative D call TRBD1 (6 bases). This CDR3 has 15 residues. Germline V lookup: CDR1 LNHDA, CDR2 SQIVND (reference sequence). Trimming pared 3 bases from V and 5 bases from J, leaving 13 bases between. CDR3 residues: CASSINSGENEKLFF. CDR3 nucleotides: TGTGCCAGTAGTATTAATTCAGGGGAGAATGAAAAACTGTTTTTT.